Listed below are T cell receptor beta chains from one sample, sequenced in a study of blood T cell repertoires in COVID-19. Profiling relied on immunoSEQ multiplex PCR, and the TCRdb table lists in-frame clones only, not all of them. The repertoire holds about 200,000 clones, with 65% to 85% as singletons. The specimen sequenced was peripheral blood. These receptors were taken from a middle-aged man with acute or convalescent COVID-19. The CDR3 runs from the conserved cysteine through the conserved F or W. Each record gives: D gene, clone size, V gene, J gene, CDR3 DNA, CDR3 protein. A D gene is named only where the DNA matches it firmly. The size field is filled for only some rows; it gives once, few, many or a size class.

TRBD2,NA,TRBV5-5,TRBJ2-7,TGTGCCAGCAGCTTGAACCCCCGGGAGGCCTACGAGCAGTACTTC,CASSLNPREAYEQYF
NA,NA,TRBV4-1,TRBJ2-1,TGCGCCAGCAGCCAAAAGGGGGAGGGGTACGATGAGCAGTTCTTC,CASSQKGEGYDEQFF
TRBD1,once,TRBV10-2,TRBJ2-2,TGCGCCAGCAGCGGGACAGGGGGTATGACCACCGGGGAGCTGTTTTTT,CASSGTGGMTTGELFF
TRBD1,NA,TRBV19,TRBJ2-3,TGTGCCAGTAGTATGGGACAGGGCATAGATACGCAGTATTTT,CASSMGQGIDTQYF
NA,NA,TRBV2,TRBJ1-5,TGTGCCAGCAGTGAAAGGTCAGGGAAGACAAATCAGCCCCAGCATTTT,CASSERSGKTNQPQHF
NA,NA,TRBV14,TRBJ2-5,TGTGCCAGCAGCCAAGGTTACAGCCTCCAAGAGACCCAGTACTTC,CASSQGYSLQETQYF
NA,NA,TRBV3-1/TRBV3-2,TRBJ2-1,TGTGCCAGCAGCCAACGTATTCTAGCCTCGAACAATGAGCAGTTCTTC,CASSQRILASNNEQFF
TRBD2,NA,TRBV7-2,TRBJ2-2,TGTGCCAGCAGCTTCACTAGCGGGAGGACCGGGGAGCTGTTTTTT,CASSFTSGRTGELFF
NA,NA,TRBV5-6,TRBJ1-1,TGTGCCAGCAGCTTGGACATCTTGGGGGGGTGGAACACTGAAGCTTTCTTT,CASSLDILGGWNTEAFF
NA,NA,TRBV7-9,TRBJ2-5,TGTGCCAGCAGCGCATCGGGACTCGTCGAGACCCAGTACTTC,CASSASGLVETQYF
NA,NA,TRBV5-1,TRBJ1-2,TGCGCCAGCAGCTTGCCAGGGGATAACTATGGCTACACCTTC,CASSLPGDNYGYTF
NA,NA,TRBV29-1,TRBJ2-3,TGCAGCGTTGGCCTACCAGGGGCAGATACGCAGTATTTT,CSVGLPGADTQYF
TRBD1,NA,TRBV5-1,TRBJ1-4,TGCGCCAGCAGCTTTACACAGGGGGCCAATGAAAAACTGTTTTTT,CASSFTQGANEKLFF
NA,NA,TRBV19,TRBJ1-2,TGTGCCAGTAGTACCCACCTAGAACAGGATGGCTACACCTTC,CASSTHLEQDGYTF
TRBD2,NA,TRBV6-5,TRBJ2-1,TGTGCCAGCAGTTACTCCCCTAGCGGGGCCTACAATGAGCAGTTCTTC,CASSYSPSGAYNEQFF
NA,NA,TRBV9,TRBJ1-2,TGTGCCAGCAGCGTAGGTAGGGGGTATTATGGCTACACCTTC,CASSVGRGYYGYTF
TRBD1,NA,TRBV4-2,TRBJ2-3,TGTGCCAGCCGTCGGGACAGTTTCGCAGATACGCAGTATTTT,CASRRDSFADTQYF
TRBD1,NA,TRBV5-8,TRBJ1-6,TGTGCCAGCAGCCGTATTGGGACAGGGGCGAATTCACCCCTCCACTTT,CASSRIGTGANSPLHF
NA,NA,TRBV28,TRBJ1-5,TGTGCCAGCAGTTTACTAACAGCAATTCATAGCAATCAGCCCCAGCATTTT,CASSLLTAIHSNQPQHF
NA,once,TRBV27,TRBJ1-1,TGTGCCAGCAGTTTATCGTGGGCCGAGGACTCGGCTTTCTTT,CASSLSWAEDSAFF
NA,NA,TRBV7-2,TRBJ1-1,TGTGCCAGCAGCCCATCCCAGGCACGCCCCAAAGCTTTCTTT,CASSPSQARPKAFF
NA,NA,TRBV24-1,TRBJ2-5,TGTGCCACCAGTGATTCGCGATCCCCGTACCAAGAGACCCAGTACTTC,CATSDSRSPYQETQYF
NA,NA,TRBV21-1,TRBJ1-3,TGTGCCAGCAGGGACAGGGGGAATTATTCCTCTGGAAACACCATATATTTT,CASRDRGNYSSGNTIYF
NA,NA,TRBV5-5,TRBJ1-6,TGTGCCAGCAGCTTGGGACAGTCAGCCTCACCCCTCCACTTT,CASSLGQSASPLHF
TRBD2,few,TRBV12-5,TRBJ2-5,TGTGCTAGTGGTTTGATGGGACTAGCGGGGTACCGGGGGACCCAGTACTTC,CASGLMGLAGYRGTQYF
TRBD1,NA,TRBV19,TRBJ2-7,TGTGCCAGTAGCCCCGGGACAGGGGACCCCTACGAGCAGTACTTC,CASSPGTGDPYEQYF
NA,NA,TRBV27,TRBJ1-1,TGTGCCAGCAGGGTTTGGGGGGAGAACACTGAAGCTTTCTTT,CASRVWGENTEAFF
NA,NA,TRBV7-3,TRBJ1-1,TGTGCCAGCAGCTTAGGGGGCAGCATGAACACTGAAGCTTTCTTT,CASSLGGSMNTEAFF
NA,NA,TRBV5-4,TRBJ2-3,TGTGCCAGCAGACAGGCGGCATTAAGCACAGATACGCAGTATTTT,CASRQAALSTDTQYF
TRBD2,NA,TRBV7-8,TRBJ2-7,TGTGCCAGCAGCCTGGGACTAGCGGGACGAGAACCTTACGAGCAGTACTTC,CASSLGLAGREPYEQYF
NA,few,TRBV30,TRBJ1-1,TGTGCCTGGAGTGTAGGCCGGAGGAACACTGAAGCTTTCTTT,CAWSVGRRNTEAFF
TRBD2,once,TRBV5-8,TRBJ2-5,TGTGCCAGCACCTCACTAGCGGGAGTCCCCCAAGAGACCCAGTACTTC,CASTSLAGVPQETQYF
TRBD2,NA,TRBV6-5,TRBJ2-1,TGTGCCAGCAAGGGCGGGAGAGGTAGCAATGAGCAGTTCTTC,CASKGGRGSNEQFF
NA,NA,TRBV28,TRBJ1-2,TGTGCCAGCAGTCCCCGACAGAGTAACTATGGCTACACCTTC,CASSPRQSNYGYTF
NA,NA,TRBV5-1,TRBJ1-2,TGCGCCAGCAGCTTTCGGGTAGACTATGGCTACACCTTC,CASSFRVDYGYTF
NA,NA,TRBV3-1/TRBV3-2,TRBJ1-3,TGTGCCAGCAGCTATACTGGAAACACCATATATTTT,CASSYTGNTIYF
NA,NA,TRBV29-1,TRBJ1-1,TGCAGCGTATTCGTCCAGGGCACTGAAGCTTTCTTT,CSVFVQGTEAFF
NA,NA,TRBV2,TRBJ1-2,TGTGCCAGCAGTGCATCGGGGGGAAGTAATGGCTACACCTTC,CASSASGGSNGYTF
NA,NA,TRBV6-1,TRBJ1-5,TGTGCCAGCAGTGACAGGGAAGATCAGCCCCAGCATTTT,CASSDREDQPQHF
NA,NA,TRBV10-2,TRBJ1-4,TGCGCCAGCAGCTCAGGAAGACGAAATGAAAAACTGTTTTTT,CASSSGRRNEKLFF
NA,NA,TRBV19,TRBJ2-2,TGTGCCAGTAGTATAGGGGGCCAGAACACCGGGGAGCTGTTTTTT,CASSIGGQNTGELFF